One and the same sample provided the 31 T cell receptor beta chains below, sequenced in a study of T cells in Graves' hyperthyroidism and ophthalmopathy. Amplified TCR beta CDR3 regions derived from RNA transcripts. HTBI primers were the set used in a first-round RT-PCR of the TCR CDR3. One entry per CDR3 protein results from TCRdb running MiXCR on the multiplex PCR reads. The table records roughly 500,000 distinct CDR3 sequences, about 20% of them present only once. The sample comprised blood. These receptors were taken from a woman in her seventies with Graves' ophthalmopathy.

CDR3: CASGLNSRAGRTDTQYF. Written as DNA, the CDR3 is TGTGCCAGCGGCTTAAACTCCAGGGCGGGCCGCACAGATACGCAGTATTTT. The chain recombines TRBV28 with TRBJ2-3; D may match TRBD1 or TRBD2 (5 bases each). Germline V lookup: CDR1 MDHEN, CDR2 SYDVKM. The CDR3 contains 17 residues. V lost 8 bases to trimming and J lost 1 base, with 22 bases between them.

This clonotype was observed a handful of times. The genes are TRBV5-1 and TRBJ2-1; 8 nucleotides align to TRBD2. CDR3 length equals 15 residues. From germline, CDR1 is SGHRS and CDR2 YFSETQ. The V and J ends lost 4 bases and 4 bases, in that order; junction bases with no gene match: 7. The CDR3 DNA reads TGCGCCAGCAGCACCTATAGCGGGACATACAATGAGCAGTTCTTC. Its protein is CASSTYSGTYNEQFF.

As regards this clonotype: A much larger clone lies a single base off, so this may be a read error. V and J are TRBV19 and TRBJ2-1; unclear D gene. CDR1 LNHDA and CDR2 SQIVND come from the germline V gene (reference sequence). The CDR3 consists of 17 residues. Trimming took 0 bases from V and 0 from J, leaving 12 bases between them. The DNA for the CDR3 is TGTGCCAGTAGTATAGATCTCGGACCTAGCTCCTACAATGAGCAGTTCTTC. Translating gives CASSIDLGPSSYNEQFF. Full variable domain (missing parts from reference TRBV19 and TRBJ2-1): DGGITQSPKYLFRKEGQNVTLSCEQNLNHDAMYWYRQDPGQGLRLIYYSQIVNDFQKGDIAEGYSVSREKKESFPLTVTSAQKNPTAFYLCASSIDLGPSSYNEQFFGPGTRLTVL.

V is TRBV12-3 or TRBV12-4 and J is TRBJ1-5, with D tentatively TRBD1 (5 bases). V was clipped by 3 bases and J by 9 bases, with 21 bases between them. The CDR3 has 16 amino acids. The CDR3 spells CASSFSRKGFSSPQHF. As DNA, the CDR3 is TGTGCCAGCAGTTTCTCCAGGAAGGGGTTTTCGTCGCCCCAGCATTTT.

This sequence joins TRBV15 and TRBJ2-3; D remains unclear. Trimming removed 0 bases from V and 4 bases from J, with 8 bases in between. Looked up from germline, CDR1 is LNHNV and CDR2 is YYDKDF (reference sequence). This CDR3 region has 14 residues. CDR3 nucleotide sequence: TGTGCCACCAGCAGAGATGGGTCAGCAGATACGCAGTATTTT. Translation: CATSRDGSADTQYF.

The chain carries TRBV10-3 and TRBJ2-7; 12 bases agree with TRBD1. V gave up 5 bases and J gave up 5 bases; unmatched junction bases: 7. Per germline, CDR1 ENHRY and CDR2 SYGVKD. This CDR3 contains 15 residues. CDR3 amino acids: CAISRGTGGIDEQYF. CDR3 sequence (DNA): TGTGCCATCAGTCGGGGGACAGGGGGCATCGACGAGCAGTACTTC.

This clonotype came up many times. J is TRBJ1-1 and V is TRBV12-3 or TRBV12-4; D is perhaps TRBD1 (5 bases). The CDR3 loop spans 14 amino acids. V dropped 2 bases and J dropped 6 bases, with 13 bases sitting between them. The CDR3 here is CASSLLGIGAEAFF. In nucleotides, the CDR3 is TGTGCCAGCAGTTTATTGGGAATAGGGGCTGAAGCTTTCTTT.

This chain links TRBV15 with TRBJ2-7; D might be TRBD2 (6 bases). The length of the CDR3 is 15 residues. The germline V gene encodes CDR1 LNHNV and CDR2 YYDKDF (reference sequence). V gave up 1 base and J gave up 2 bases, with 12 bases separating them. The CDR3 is CATSRGSGGTYEQYF. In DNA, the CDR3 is TGTGCCACCAGCAGAGGATCCGGGGGAACCTACGAGCAGTACTTC. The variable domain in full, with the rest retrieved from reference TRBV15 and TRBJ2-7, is DAMVIQNPRYQVTQFGKPVTLSCSQTLNHNVMYWYQQKSSQAPKLLFHYYDKDFNNEADTPDNFQSRRPNTSFCFLDIRSPGLGDTAMYLCATSRGSGGTYEQYFGPGTRLTVT.

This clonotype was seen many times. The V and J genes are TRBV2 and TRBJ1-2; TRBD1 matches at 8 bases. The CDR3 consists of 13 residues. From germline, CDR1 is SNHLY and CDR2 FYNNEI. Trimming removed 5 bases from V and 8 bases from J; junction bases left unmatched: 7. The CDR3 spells CASSTTGDLGYTF. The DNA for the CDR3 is TGTGCCAGCAGTACGACAGGGGATTTGGGCTACACCTTC. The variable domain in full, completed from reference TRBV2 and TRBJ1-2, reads EPEVTQTPSHQVTQMGQEVILRCVPISNHLYFYWYRQILGQKVEFLVSFYNNEISEKSEIFDDQFSVERPDGSNFTLKIRSTKLEDSAMYFCASSTTGDLGYTFGSGTRLTVV.

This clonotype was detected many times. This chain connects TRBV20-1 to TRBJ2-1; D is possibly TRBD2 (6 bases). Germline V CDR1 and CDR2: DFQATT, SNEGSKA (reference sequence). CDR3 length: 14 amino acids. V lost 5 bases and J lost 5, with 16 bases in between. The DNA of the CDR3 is TGCAGTGCTCCCTCGGACTATAGACACAATGAGCAGTTCTTC. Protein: CSAPSDYRHNEQFF.

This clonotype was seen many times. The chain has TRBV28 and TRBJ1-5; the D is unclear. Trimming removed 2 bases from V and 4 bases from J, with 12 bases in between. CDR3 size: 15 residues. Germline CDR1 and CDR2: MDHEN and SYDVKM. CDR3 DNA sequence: TGTGCCAGCAGTTTAGCAGGTAGTGGGAATCAGCCCCAGCATTTT. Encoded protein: CASSLAGSGNQPQHF.

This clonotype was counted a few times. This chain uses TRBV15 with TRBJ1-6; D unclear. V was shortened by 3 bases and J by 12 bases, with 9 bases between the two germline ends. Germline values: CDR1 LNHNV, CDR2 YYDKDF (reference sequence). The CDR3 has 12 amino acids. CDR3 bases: TGTGCCACCAGCAGTAGGGATAGACCCCTCCACTTT. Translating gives CATSSRDRPLHF.

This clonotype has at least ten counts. The CDR3 here is CASDGNTEAFF. The CDR3 region has the DNA TGTGCCAGCGACGGGAACACTGAAGCTTTCTTT. The V gene is TRBV6-1, the J gene TRBJ1-1; the D is unclear. There are 11 residues in the CDR3. Per the germline V gene, CDR1 is MNHNS and CDR2 is SASEGT. V lost 8 bases and J lost 1, with 5 bases in between.

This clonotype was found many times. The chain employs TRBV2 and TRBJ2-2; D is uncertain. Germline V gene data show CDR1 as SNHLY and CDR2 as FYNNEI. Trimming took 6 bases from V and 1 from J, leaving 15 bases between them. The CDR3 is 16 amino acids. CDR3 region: CASRAGSIWNTGELFF. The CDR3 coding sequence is TGTGCCAGCAGGGCTGGGTCGATATGGAACACCGGGGAGCTGTTTTTT.

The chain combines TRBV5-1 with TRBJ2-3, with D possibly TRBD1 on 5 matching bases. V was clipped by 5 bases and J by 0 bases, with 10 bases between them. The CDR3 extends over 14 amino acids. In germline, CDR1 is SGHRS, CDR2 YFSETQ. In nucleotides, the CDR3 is TGCGCCAGCAGGGGGCGGATCAGCACAGATACGCAGTATTTT. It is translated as CASRGRISTDTQYF.

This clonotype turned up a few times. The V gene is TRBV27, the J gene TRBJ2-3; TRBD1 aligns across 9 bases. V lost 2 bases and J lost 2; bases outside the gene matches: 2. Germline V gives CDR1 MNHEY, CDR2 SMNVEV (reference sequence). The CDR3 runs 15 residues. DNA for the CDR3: TGTGCCAGCAGTTTAACAGGGGGCCCCACAGATACGCAGTATTTT. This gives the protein CASSLTGGPTDTQYF.

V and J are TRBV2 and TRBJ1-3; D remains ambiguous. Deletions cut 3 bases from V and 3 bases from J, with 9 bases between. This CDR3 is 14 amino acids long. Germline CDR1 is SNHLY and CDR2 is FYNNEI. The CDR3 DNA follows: TGTGCCAGCAGTGACAGGAGGCTTGGAAACACCATATATTTT. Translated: CASSDRRLGNTIYF.

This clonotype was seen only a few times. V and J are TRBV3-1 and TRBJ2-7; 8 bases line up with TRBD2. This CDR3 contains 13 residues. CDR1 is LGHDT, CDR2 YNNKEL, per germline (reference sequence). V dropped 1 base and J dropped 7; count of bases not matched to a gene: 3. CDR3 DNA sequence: TGTGCCAGCAGCCAAGTACGGGGGGGAGAGCAGTACTTC. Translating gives CASSQVRGGEQYF.

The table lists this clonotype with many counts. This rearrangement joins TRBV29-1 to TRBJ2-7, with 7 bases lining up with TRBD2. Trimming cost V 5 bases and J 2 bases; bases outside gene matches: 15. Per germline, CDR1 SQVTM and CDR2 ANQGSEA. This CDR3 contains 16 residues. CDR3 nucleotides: TGCAGCGTTTATGGGGGGGTGAAGGGAGCACCCTACGAGCAGTACTTC. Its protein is CSVYGGVKGAPYEQYF.

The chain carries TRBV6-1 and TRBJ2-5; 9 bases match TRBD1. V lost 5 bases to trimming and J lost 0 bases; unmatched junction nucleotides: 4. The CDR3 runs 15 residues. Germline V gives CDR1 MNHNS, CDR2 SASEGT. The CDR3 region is CASSPTGGHQETQYF. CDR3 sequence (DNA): TGTGCCAGCAGTCCTACAGGGGGCCACCAAGAGACCCAGTACTTC.

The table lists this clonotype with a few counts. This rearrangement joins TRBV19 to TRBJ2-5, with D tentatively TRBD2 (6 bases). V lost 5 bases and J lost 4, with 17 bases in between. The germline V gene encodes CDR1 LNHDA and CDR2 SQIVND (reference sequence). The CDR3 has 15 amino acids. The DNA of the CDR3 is TGTGCCAGTAGTCGTGGCAGGGACTTGAGAGAGACCCAGTACTTC. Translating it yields CASSRGRDLRETQYF.

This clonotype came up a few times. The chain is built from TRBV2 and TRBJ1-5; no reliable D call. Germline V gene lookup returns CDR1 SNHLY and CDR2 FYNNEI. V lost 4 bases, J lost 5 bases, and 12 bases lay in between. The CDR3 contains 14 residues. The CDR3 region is CASSVASGYQPQHF. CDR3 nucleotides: TGTGCCAGCAGTGTTGCTTCGGGATATCAGCCCCAGCATTTT.

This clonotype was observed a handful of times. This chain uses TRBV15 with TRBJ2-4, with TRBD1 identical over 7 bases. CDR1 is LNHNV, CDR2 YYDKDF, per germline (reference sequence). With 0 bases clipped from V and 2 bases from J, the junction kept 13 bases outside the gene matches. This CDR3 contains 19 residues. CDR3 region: CATSRDKGRDSMSKNIQYF. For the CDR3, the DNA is TGTGCCACCAGCAGAGATAAAGGACGGGACAGTATGTCCAAAAACATTCAGTACTTC.

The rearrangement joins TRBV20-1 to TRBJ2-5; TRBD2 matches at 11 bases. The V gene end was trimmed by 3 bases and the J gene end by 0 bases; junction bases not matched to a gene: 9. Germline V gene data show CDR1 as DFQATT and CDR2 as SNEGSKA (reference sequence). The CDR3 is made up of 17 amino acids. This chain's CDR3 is CSARGATSGAYQETQYF. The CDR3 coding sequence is TGCAGTGCTAGGGGGGCGACTAGCGGGGCGTACCAAGAGACCCAGTACTTC.

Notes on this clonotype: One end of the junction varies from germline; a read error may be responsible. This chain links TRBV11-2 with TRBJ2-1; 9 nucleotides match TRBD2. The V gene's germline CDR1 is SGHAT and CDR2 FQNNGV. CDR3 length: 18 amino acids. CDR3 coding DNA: TGCGCCAGCAGCCAACGCCTAGCGGGGCCCATCCGGGGCGATGAGCAGTTCTTC. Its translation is CASSQRLAGPIRGDEQFF.

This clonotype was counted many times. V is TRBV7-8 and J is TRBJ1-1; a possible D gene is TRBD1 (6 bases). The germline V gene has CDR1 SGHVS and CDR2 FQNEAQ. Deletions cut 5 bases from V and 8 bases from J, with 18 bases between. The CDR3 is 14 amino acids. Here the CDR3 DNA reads TGTGCCAGCAGCCCCCAACGGGGGGGCTGGGAAGCTTTCTTT. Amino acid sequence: CASSPQRGGWEAFF.

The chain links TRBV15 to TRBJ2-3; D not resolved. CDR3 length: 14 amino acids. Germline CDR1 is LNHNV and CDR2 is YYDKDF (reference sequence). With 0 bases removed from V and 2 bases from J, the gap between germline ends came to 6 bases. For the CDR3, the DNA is TGTGCCACCAGCAGAGAACTGCACACAGATACGCAGTATTTT. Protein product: CATSRELHTDTQYF.

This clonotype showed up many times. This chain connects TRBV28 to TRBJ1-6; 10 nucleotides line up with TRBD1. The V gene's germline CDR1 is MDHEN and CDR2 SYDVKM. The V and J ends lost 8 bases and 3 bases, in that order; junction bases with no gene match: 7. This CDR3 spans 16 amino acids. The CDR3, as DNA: TGTGCCAGCGTGCCCGGGACAGGGGTCTATAATTCACCCCTCCACTTT. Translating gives CASVPGTGVYNSPLHF.

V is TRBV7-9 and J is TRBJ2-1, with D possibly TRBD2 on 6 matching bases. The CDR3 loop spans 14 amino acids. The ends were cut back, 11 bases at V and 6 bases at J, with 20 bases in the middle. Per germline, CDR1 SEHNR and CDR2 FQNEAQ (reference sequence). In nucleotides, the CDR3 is TGTGCCGGGGAGGCGGCAGGGATTATCAATGAGCAGTTCTTC. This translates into CAGEAAGIINEQFF.

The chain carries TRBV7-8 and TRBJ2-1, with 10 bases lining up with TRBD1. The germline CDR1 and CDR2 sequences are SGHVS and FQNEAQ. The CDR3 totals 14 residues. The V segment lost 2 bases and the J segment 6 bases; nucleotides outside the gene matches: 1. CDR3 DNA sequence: TGTGCCAGCAGCTTAAGGACAGGGGGCAATGAGCAGTTCTTC. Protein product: CASSLRTGGNEQFF. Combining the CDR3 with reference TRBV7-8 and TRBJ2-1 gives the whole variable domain GAGVSQSPRYKVAKRGQDVALRCDPISGHVSLFWYQQALGQGPEFLTYFQNEAQLDKSGLPSDRFFAERPEGSVSTLKIQRTQQEDSAVYLCASSLRTGGNEQFFGPGTRLTVL.

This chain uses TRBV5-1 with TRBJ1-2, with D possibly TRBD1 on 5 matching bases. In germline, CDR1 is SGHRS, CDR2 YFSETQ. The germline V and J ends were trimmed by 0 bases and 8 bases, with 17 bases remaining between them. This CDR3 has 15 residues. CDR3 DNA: TGCGCCAGCAGCTTGGTCGTGACGGGGGGATTCGGCTACACCTTC. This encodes CASSLVVTGGFGYTF.